These 25 T cell receptor beta chains were sequenced from one sample in a study of T cell clonality in common variable immunodeficiency. Some clones are missing from TCRdb's copy, which holds only in-frame ones; the method was immunoSEQ multiplex PCR. The sample holds approximately 18,000 clones, and no clone turns up only once. For these receptors, no antigen is known. Broader study findings: Fewer deletions and N-nucleotide insertions were reportedly seen in common variable immunodeficiency TCR beta sequences.

The sample consisted of peripheral blood mononuclear cells. These receptors all come from a human donor with common variable immunodeficiency.

This clone has only a few counts. The read falls 3 residues short of the CDR3 end, and the missing part is taken from the germline J gene. The V and J genes are TRBV7-9 and TRBJ2-2, with D unclear. Trimming pared 4 bases from V and 7 bases from J, leaving 10 bases between. Looked up from germline, CDR1 is SEHNR and CDR2 is FQNEAQ (reference sequence). CDR3 length: 13 amino acids. The sequenced CDR3 bases are TGTGCCAGCAGCTCCGGAACGGGCGGGGAG. As protein: CASSSGTGGE. The full-length CDR3 reads as CASSSGTGGELFF.

This clone was counted only a few times. The CDR3 goes on 3 residues after the read ends, and that part is filled in from the germline J gene. The chain employs TRBV7-2 and TRBJ1-1; D call uncertain. Per germline, CDR1 SGHTA and CDR2 FQGNSA. The CDR3 is 12 residues long. The part of the CDR3 DNA that was read is TGTGCCAGCAGCTTAGAGGTAGGGGAA. Protein: CASSLEVGE. The CDR3 as a whole reads CASSLEVGEAFF.

Points on this clone: The read terminates 3 residues ahead of where the CDR3 ends, so the germline J gene completes it. The chain uses TRBV20-1 and TRBJ2-7; possibly TRBD1 for D (6 bases). Germline lookup yields CDR1 DFQATT and CDR2 SNEGSKA (reference sequence). The CDR3 is 14 residues long. V was pared by 2 bases and J by 1 base, with 12 bases between. The CDR3 loop is CSARLFTGSYEQYF. The sequenced part of the CDR3 DNA is TGCAGTGCTAGACTCTTTACAGGGTCCTACGAG.

Within the sample, this clone is large (0.1 to 1%). Partial CDR3 DNA: TGTGCCGCCCAAGACACAGGGTATGGC. It codes for CAAQDTGYG. The whole CDR3 reads CAAQDTGYGYTF. The J gene is TRBJ1-2, the V gene TRBV2, with D possibly being TRBD1 (6 bases). The read finishes 3 residues shy of the CDR3 end, and the germline J gene is used to complete it. The CDR3 is 12 amino acids. V shed 11 bases and J shed 5 bases, with 15 bases lying between them. Germline V lookup: CDR1 SNHLY, CDR2 FYNNEI.

This clone was picked up a small number of times. The CDR3 end lies 3 residues beyond the end of the read and is filled in from the germline J gene. The chain recombines TRBV7-9 with TRBJ1-4; tentative D call: TRBD1 (6 bases). There are 14 residues in the CDR3. V lost 2 bases to trimming and J lost 6 bases, with 10 bases between them. CDR1 is SEHNR, CDR2 FQNEAQ, per germline (reference sequence). CDR3 sequence: CASSLQGRDEKLFF. CDR3 DNA, as far as it was read: TGTGCCAGCAGCTTACAGGGGAGGGATGAAAAA.

This clone was seen a few times. Coverage ceases 3 residues before the CDR3 finishes, and the germline J gene fills in the end. The chain has TRBV7-2 and TRBJ1-6; no clear D. CDR3 length: 15 amino acids. The V and J ends lost 4 bases and 0 bases respectively, with 7 bases between them. Germline values: CDR1 SGHTA, CDR2 FQGNSA. CDR3 in amino acids: CASSSPGSYNSPLHF. Partial CDR3 DNA: TGTGCCAGCAGCTCTCCAGGCTCCTATAATTCACCC.

This clone showed up just a few times. The CDR3 extends 3 residues past the end of the read, so its final part is completed from the germline J gene. Other DNA sequences in this sample translate to the same CDR3. V is TRBV7-2 and J is TRBJ2-7; 9 bases fit TRBD1. The CDR3 spans 15 residues. Germline CDR1 SGHTA, CDR2 FQGNSA. Germline trimming cut 0 bases from V and 6 bases from J; bases unmatched to any gene: 6. The CDR3 reads CASSLAGQGRGEQYF. The sequenced CDR3 bases are TGTGCCAGCAGCTTAGCAGGACAGGGGAGAGGCGAG. Full variable domain (missing parts from reference TRBV7-2 and TRBJ2-7): GAGVSQSPSNKVTEKGKDVELRCDPISGHTALYWYRQSLGQGLEFLIYFQGNSAPDKSGLPSDRFSAERTGGSVSTLTIQRTQQEDSAVYLCASSLAGQGRGEQYFGPGTRLTVT.

Of note for this clone: A junction boundary mismatches the germline segment, possibly from a read error. The sequenced fragment ends 3 residues before the CDR3 boundary, so the rest is inferred from the germline J gene. The rearrangement joins TRBV7-9 to TRBJ1-1; TRBD1 is a possible D gene (6 bases). Looked up from germline, CDR1 is SEHNR and CDR2 is FQNEAQ (reference sequence). The CDR3 is 13 amino acids. The CDR3 reads CASSVAQGSEAFF. CDR3 bases read: TGTGCCAGCAGCGTAGCTCAGGGGAGTGAA. The variable domain in full, completed from reference TRBV7-9 and TRBJ1-1, reads DTGVSQNPRHKITKRGQNVTFRCDPISEHNRLYWYRQTLGQGPEFLTYFQNEAQLEKSRLLSDRFSAERPKGSFSTLEIQRTEQGDSAMYLCASSVAQGSEAFFGQGTRLTVV.

This clone was counted only a few times. The read falls 3 residues short of the CDR3 end, and the missing part is taken from the germline J gene. This rearrangement joins TRBV6-1 to TRBJ1-5; maybe TRBD1 (5 bases). The V gene's germline CDR1 is MNHNS and CDR2 SASEGT. The CDR3 loop spans 15 amino acids. Trimming cost V 3 bases and J 6 bases, with 15 bases left between them. The DNA read from the CDR3 is TGTGCCAGCAGTGATGGGCAGGGAATGGGTCAGCCC. It yields the protein CASSDGQGMGQP. The whole CDR3 is CASSDGQGMGQPQHF.

The sample holds many counts of this clone. The read terminates 3 residues ahead of where the CDR3 ends, so the germline J gene completes it. This sequence joins TRBV18 and TRBJ2-7, with 12 nucleotides matching TRBD1. This CDR3 has 16 residues. With V trimmed by 4 bases and J by 4 bases, 8 bases remained unmatched. Germline V gene lookup returns CDR1 KGHSH and CDR2 LQKENI. The covered CDR3 bases are TGTGCCAGCTCACTGCCCGGGACAGGGGGCGCGTACGAG. This translates into CASSLPGTGGAYE. The whole CDR3 region reads CASSLPGTGGAYEQYF.

This clone has a count of ten or more. The read ends 3 residues shy of where the CDR3 ends; the end is completed using the germline J gene. The V call is TRBV29-1, the J call TRBJ1-1, with 11 bases that match TRBD1. Trimming removed 6 bases from V and 6 bases from J; junction bases left unmatched: 6. The CDR3 sequence is 13 residues long. Germline CDR1 SQVTM, CDR2 ANQGSEA. The DNA read from the CDR3 is TGCAGCGTGGACAGGGGGCGCAACTCTGAA. Translation gives CSVDRGRNSE. The full CDR3 sequence reads CSVDRGRNSEAFF.

This clone occurred many times. The CDR3 end lies 3 residues beyond the end of the read and is filled in from the germline J gene. The chain combines TRBV29-1 with TRBJ1-1; weak D call: TRBD1 (5 bases). Germline CDR1 reads SQVTM; CDR2 reads ANQGSEA. This CDR3 comprises 12 residues. The ends were cut back, 4 bases at V and 5 bases at J, with 11 bases in the middle. CDR3 bases read: TGCAGCGTTGGCGGGGGAGAGACTGAA. It yields the protein CSVGGGETE. The full CDR3 protein is CSVGGGETEAFF. The entire variable domain, with the rest obtained from reference TRBV29-1 and TRBJ1-1, is as follows: SAVISQKPSRDICQRGTSLTIQCQVDSQVTMMFWYRQQPGQSLTLIATANQGSEATYESGFVIDKFPISRPNLTFSTLTVSNMSPEDSSIYLCSVGGGETEAFFGQGTRLTVV.

This clone was counted between two and nine times. The read stops 3 residues short of the end of the CDR3; the missing end is completed from the germline J gene. This chain links TRBV7-9 with TRBJ2-2, with TRBD2 matching 10 bases. Germline V gene lookup returns CDR1 SEHNR and CDR2 FQNEAQ (reference sequence). This CDR3 is 15 amino acids long. V was clipped by 3 bases and J by 5 bases; unmatched bases: 3. The chain's CDR3 is CASSLSGRGTGELFF. The part of the CDR3 DNA that was read is TGTGCCAGCAGCTTGAGCGGGAGGGGTACCGGGGAG.

The covered CDR3 bases are TGTGCCAGCAGCTTAGGAGGGGGTGGC. Protein: CASSLGGGG. The whole CDR3 sequence reads CASSLGGGGYTF. V gene TRBV13 combines with J gene TRBJ1-2; D might be TRBD1 (6 bases). The DNA ends 3 residues before the CDR3 does, and the rest of the CDR3 is filled in from the germline J gene. Germline V gene lookup returns CDR1 PRHDT and CDR2 FYEKMQ (reference sequence). There are 12 residues in the CDR3. V gave up 0 bases and J gave up 7 bases, with 6 bases separating them.

This clone has ten or more counts. The read comes to an end 3 residues before the CDR3 does, leaving the germline J gene to fill in the end. The chain has TRBV7-8 and TRBJ1-1; D is undetermined. Germline V gives CDR1 SGHVS, CDR2 FQNEAQ. This CDR3 is built from 15 residues. Trimming cost V 1 base and J 1 base, with 10 bases left between them. CDR3 in amino acids: CASSLGRGQNTEAFF. The part of the CDR3 DNA that was read is TGTGCCAGCAGCTTAGGCAGAGGGCAGAACACTGAA.

The CDR3 here is CASSSKVAGLSDTQYF. CDR3 bases read: TGTGCCAGCAGCTCAAAGGTGGCGGGATTGTCAGATACG. The V and J genes are TRBV16 and TRBJ2-3, with D perhaps matching TRBD2 (6 bases). Read sequence stops 3 residues before the CDR3 end, and the germline J gene provides the missing end. Trimming stripped 5 bases from V and 4 bases from J, with 19 bases between. The CDR3 length is 16 residues. Germline V gene data show CDR1 as KGHSY and CDR2 as FQNENV. The whole variable domain, filled in from reference TRBV16 and TRBJ2-3, reads GEEVAQTPKHLVRGEGQKAKLYCAPIKGHSYVFWYQQVLKNEFKFLISFQNENVFDETGMPKERFSAKCLPNSPCSLEIQATKLEDSAVYFCASSSKVAGLSDTQYFGPGTRLTVL.

To note about this clone: Read coverage stops 3 residues before the CDR3 terminus; the germline J gene supplies the remainder. The chain employs TRBV19 and TRBJ1-1; no clear D gene. The CDR3 runs to 12 residues. Germline lookup yields CDR1 LNHDA and CDR2 SQIVND (reference sequence). CDR3 DNA (partial): TGTGCCAGTAGTATAGGGGCCTTTTCG. Its protein is CASSIGAFS. The entire CDR3 protein is CASSIGAFSAFF.

This clone was picked up many times. CDR3 sequence reads: CASSARDEQFF. The CDR3 bases that were read are TGTGCCAGCTCAGCGCGCGATGAG. The J gene is TRBJ2-1, the V gene TRBV18; D remains ambiguous. The CDR3 extends 3 residues past the end of the read, so its final part is completed from the germline J gene. The V end lost 5 bases, the J end lost 8 bases, and 7 bases lay between the germline ends. The CDR3 has 11 amino acids. Germline V gene data show CDR1 as KGHSH and CDR2 as LQKENI.

In this sample, this clone turned up a few times. The CDR3 goes on 3 residues after the read ends, and that part is filled in from the germline J gene. This chain uses TRBV30 with TRBJ2-1; D may be TRBD1 (6 bases). Germline V gene lookup returns CDR1 GTSNPN and CDR2 SVGIG (reference sequence). The V end was cut by 3 bases, the J end by 9 bases, with 12 bases between. The CDR3 loop spans 12 amino acids. Here the CDR3 reads CAWRIQGPEQFF. CDR3 DNA (partial): TGTGCCTGGAGGATTCAGGGGCCTGAG.

A few counts support this clone. With the read ending 3 residues before the CDR3 end, the germline J gene is used to fill in that end. The chain recombines TRBV18 with TRBJ1-4; TRBD1 matches at 9 bases. From germline, CDR1 is KGHSH and CDR2 LQKENI. The CDR3 loop spans 15 amino acids. V lost 6 bases, J lost 4 bases, and 6 bases stayed unmatched. The CDR3 reads CASSPPTGGNEKLFF. The sequenced part of the CDR3 DNA is TGTGCCAGCTCTCCCCCGACAGGGGGTAATGAAAAA.

CDR3 bases read: TGTGCCAGTAGCGAGGGGGGGGTGAACACTGAA. Translated: CASSEGGVNTE. The complete CDR3 sequence is CASSEGGVNTEAFF. The chain combines TRBV19 with TRBJ1-1; a possible D gene is TRBD1 (6 bases). The read ends 3 residues early relative to the CDR3; the germline J gene fills the gap. V shed 6 bases and J shed 0 bases, with 11 bases lying between them. Germline-derived CDR1 and CDR2 are LNHDA and SQIVND (reference sequence). The CDR3 runs to 14 residues.

This clone was detected many times. The read gets to within 3 residues of the CDR3 end, and the germline J gene fills in the rest. The chain carries TRBV28 and TRBJ2-7; tentative D call: TRBD2 (6 bases). V dropped 3 bases and J dropped 4 bases, with 10 bases sitting between them. The length of the CDR3 is 13 residues. CDR1 and CDR2 from the germline V gene are MDHEN and SYDVKM. The DNA read from the CDR3 is TGTGCCAGCAGTTTCCAGGGAGGATACGAG. As protein: CASSFQGGYE. The full CDR3 is CASSFQGGYEQYF.

Details on this clone: The CDR3 end falls 3 residues outside the read, so it is completed with the germline J gene. V is TRBV7-8 and J is TRBJ2-2; D may be TRBD1 (6 bases). This CDR3 region has 14 residues. V was cut by 5 bases and J by 7 bases, with 14 bases left in between. The germline V gene encodes CDR1 SGHVS and CDR2 FQNEAQ. The CDR3 bases that were read are TGTGCCAGCAGCGTCACAGGGATTATCGGGGAG. Translating it yields CASSVTGIIGE. The full CDR3 protein is CASSVTGIIGELFF.

This clone occurred many times. The read terminates 3 residues before the CDR3 end, so the remaining end is supplied by the germline J gene. The chain joins TRBV6-2 or TRBV6-3 to TRBJ2-1, with a possible D match to TRBD1 (6 bases). The CDR3 runs 16 residues. Trimming took 6 bases from V and 5 from J, leaving 20 bases between them. Looked up from germline, CDR1 is MNHEY and CDR2 is SVGEGT. CDR3 in amino acids: CASSPYTGTQNNEQFF. The DNA read from the CDR3 is TGTGCCAGCAGCCCTTATACCGGGACACAGAACAATGAG.

The table lists this clone with many counts. The read is 3 residues too short to cover the CDR3 end, so that end is filled in from the germline J gene. The rearrangement uses TRBV10-3 and TRBJ1-4; weak D call: TRBD1 (5 bases). CDR1 ENHRY and CDR2 SYGVKD come from the germline V gene. The CDR3 sequence is 13 residues long. V gave up 8 bases and J gave up 8 bases, with 15 bases separating them. CDR3 in amino acids: CAIARGDREKLFF. The sequenced part of the CDR3 DNA is TGTGCCATCGCCCGGGGGGATCGGGAAAAA.